These T cell receptor beta chains were read from a single sample in a study of neoadjuvant anti-PD-1 for oral cavity cancer. Sequencing used immunoSEQ multiplex PCR; TCRdb keeps in-frame clones, though not all of them. The sample yields fewer than 20,000 clones, about 66% seen once. The starting material was PBMCs, obtained before nivolumab (anti-PD-1) treatment. All receptors come from a person aged 35 to 85 with oral cavity squamous cell carcinoma. The CDR3 runs from the conserved cysteine through the conserved F or W. Clone size is stated in some rows and not others, as once, few, many or a class when expanded.

cdr3_aa	clone_size	j_call	v_call
CASSVGRQLNTEAFF	-	TRBJ1-1	TRBV9
CASRRPGTDNEQFF	-	TRBJ2-1	TRBV6-5
CASMATGERNTIYF	-	TRBJ1-3	TRBV6-5
CASAPRVGETQYF	few	TRBJ2-5	TRBV6-1
CASREGAYEQYF	few	TRBJ2-7	TRBV2
CATSGPLPSHEQYF	few	TRBJ2-7	TRBV19
CASSRTPNQPQHF	-	TRBJ1-5	TRBV14
CASSGTGQGQWDTQYF	-	TRBJ2-3	TRBV6-1
CASSFGGINEQYF	-	TRBJ2-7	TRBV27
CASSLAENTEAFF	-	TRBJ1-1	TRBV7-2
CASSEEDRAQGTF	-	TRBJ1-2	TRBV6-1
CASGPQDSNYGYTF	-	TRBJ1-2	TRBV27
CASSILIGTDTQYF	few	TRBJ2-3	TRBV11-2
CASSAGRSTDTQYF	-	TRBJ2-3	TRBV10-1
CASSVAFGEQYF	-	TRBJ2-7	TRBV9
CASSLGDTQYF	-	TRBJ2-3	TRBV6-5
CASNPFNEQFF	few	TRBJ2-1	TRBV7-9
CASRTTGGAGELFF	-	TRBJ2-2	TRBV6-6
CASSLFDSGSAADTQYF	few	TRBJ2-3	TRBV28
CASSLRTVPYEQYF	-	TRBJ2-7	TRBV6-1
CASSRTNTNSGNTIYF	-	TRBJ1-3	TRBV5-1
CASSLVGTPTDTQYF	-	TRBJ2-3	TRBV2
CASRKGTVNTGELFF	-	TRBJ2-2	TRBV10-2
CASRVGNTEAFF	-	TRBJ1-1	TRBV2
CATSRGGDQPQHF	-	TRBJ1-5	TRBV15
CASSQLTGSLGEQYF	few	TRBJ2-7	TRBV23-1
CSAVGGEAQYF	-	TRBJ2-3	TRBV20-1
CASSVGTPNYGYTF	-	TRBJ1-2	TRBV2
CASSGGKVGETQYF	-	TRBJ2-5	TRBV9
CASSPGTSGIETQYF	-	TRBJ2-5	TRBV5-1